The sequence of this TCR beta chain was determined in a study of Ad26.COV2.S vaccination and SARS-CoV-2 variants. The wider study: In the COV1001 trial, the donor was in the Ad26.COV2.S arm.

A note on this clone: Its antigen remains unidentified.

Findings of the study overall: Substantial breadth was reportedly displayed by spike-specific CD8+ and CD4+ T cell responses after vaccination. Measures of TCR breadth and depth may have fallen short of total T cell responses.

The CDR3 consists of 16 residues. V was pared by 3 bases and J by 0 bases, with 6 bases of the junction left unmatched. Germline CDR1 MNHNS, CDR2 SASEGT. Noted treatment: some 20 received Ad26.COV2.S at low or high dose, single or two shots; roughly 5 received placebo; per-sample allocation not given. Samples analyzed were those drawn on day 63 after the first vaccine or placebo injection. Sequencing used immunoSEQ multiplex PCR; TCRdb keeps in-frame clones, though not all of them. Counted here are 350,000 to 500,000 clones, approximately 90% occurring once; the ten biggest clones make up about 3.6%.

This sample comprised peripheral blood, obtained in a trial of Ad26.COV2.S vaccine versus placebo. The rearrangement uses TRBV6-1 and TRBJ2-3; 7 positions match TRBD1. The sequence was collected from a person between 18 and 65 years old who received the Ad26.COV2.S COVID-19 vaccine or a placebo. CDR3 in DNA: TGTGCCAGCAGTGACCGAGGACAGGCTAGCACAGATACGCAGTATTTT. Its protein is CASSDRGQASTDTQYF.